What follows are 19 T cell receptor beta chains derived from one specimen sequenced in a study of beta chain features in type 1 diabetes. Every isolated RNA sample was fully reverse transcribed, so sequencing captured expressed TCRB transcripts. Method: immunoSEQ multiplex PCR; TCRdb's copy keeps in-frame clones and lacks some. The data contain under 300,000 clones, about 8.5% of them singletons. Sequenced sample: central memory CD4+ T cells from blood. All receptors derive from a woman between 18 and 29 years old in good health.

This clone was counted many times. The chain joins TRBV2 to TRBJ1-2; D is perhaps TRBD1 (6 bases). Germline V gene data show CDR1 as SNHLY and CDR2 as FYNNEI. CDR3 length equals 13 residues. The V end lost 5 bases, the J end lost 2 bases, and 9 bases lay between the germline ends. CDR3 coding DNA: TGTGCCAGCAGTCGGGACAACAACTATGGCTACACCTTC. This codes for CASSRDNNYGYTF.

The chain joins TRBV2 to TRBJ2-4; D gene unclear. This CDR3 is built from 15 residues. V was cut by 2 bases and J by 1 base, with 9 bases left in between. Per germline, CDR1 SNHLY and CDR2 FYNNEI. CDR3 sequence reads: CASSELDTAKNIQYF. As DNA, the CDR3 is TGTGCCAGCAGTGAATTGGATACGGCCAAAAACATTCAGTACTTC.

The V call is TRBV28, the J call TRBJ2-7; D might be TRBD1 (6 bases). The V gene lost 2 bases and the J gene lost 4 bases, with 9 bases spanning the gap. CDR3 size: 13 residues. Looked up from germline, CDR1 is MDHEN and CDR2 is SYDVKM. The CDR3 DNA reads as TGTGCCAGCAGTTTAGGGGGCGAATACGAGCAGTACGTC. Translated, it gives CASSLGGEYEQYV.

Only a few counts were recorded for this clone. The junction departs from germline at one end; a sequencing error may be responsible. CDR3 protein: CASSLARGRDTGELFF. The CDR3 DNA reads as TGTGCTAGCAGCTTAGCCCGCGGGAGGGACACCGGGGAGCTGTTTTTT. The J gene is TRBJ2-2, the V gene TRBV7-7; 9 bases map to TRBD2. The V gene's germline CDR1 is SSHAT and CDR2 FNYEAQ (reference sequence). The CDR3 consists of 16 residues. The entire variable domain, with the rest obtained from reference TRBV7-7 and TRBJ2-2, is as follows: GAGVSQSPRYKVTKRGQDVTLRCDPISSHATLYWYQQALGQGPEFLTYFNYEAQPDKSGLPSDRFSAERPEGSISTLTIQRTEQRDSAMYRCASSLARGRDTGELFFGEGSRLTVL.

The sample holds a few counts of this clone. The CDR3 sequence: CASSHPLSAGVEQYF. The CDR3 region has the DNA TGCGCCAGCAGCCACCCACTTTCTGCCGGCGTCGAGCAGTACTTC. The V and J genes are TRBV5-1 and TRBJ2-7; D gene uncertain. Germline CDR1 and CDR2: SGHRS and YFSETQ. Trimming took 4 bases from V and 6 from J, leaving 20 bases between them. The CDR3 runs 15 residues. The full variable domain, completed using reference TRBV5-1 and TRBJ2-7, is KAGVTQTPRYLIKTRGQQVTLSCSPISGHRSVSWYQQTPGQGLQFLFEYFSETQRNKGNFPGRFSGRQFSNSRSEMNVSTLELGDSALYLCASSHPLSAGVEQYFGPGTRLTVT.

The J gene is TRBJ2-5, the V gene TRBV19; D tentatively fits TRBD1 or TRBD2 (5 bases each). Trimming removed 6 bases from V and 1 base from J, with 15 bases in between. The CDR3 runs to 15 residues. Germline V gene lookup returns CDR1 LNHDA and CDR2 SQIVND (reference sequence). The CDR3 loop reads CASRLGLAAQETQYF. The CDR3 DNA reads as TGTGCCAGTAGACTGGGGCTAGCAGCCCAAGAGACCCAGTACTTC.

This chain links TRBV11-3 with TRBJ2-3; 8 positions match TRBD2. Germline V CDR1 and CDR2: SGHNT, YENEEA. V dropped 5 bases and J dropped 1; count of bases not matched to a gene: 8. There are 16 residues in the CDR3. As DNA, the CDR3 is TGTGCCAGCAGCCCAGGGACTAGGTCGGGCACAGATACGCAGTATTTT. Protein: CASSPGTRSGTDTQYF.

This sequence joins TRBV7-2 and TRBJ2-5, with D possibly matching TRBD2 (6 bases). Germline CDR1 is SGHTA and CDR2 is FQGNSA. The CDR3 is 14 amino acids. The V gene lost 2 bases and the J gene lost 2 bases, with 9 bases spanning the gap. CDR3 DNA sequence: TGTGCCAGCAGCTTACATCGGGGGCAAGAGACCCAGTACTTC. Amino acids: CASSLHRGQETQYF.

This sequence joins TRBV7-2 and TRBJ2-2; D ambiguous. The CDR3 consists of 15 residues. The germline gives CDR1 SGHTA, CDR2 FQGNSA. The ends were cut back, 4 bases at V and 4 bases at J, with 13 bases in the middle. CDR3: CASSSPLTGTGELFF. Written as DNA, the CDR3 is TGTGCCAGCAGCTCTCCCTTAACGGGCACCGGGGAGCTGTTTTTT. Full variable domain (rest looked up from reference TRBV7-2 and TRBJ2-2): GAGVSQSPSNKVTEKGKDVELRCDPISGHTALYWYRQSLGQGLEFLIYFQGNSAPDKSGLPSDRFSAERTGGSVSTLTIQRTQQEDSAVYLCASSSPLTGTGELFFGEGSRLTVL.

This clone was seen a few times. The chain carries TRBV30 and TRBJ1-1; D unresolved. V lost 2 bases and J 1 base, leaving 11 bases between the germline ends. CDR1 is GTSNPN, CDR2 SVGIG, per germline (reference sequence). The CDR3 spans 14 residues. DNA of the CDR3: TGTGCCTGGAGTCCCCACAGCCCGAACACTGAAGCTTTCTTT. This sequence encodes CAWSPHSPNTEAFF.

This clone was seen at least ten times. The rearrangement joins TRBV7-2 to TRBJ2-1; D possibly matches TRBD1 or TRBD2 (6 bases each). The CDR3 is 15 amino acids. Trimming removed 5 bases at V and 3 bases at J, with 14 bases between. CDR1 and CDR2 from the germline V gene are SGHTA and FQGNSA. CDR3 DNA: TGTGCCAGCAGCCCGCCGGGGGCCCACTACAATGAGCAGTTCTTC. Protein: CASSPPGAHYNEQFF.

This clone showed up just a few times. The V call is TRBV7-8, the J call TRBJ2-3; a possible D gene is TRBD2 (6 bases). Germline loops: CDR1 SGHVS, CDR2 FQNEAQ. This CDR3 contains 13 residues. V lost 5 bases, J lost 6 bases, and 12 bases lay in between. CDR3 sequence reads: CASSPLAADTQYF. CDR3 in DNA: TGTGCCAGCAGCCCACTAGCAGCGGATACGCAGTATTTT.

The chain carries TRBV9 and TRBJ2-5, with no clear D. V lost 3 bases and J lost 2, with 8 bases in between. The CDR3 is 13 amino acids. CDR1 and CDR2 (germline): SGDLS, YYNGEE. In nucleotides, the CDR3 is TGTGCCAGCAGCGGAGGTGGACAAGAGACCCAGTACTTC. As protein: CASSGGGQETQYF.

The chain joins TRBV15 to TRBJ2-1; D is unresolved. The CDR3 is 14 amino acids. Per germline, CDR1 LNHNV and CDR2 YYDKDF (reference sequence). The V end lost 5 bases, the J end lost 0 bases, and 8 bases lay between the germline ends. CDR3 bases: TGTGCCACCAGCCCACTAAGCTCCTACAATGAGCAGTTCTTC. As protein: CATSPLSSYNEQFF.

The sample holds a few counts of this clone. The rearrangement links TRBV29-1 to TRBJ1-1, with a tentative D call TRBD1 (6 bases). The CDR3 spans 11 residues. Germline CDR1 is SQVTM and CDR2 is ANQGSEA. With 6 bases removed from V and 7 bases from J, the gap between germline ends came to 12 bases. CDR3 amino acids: CSVDGQREAFF. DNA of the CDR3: TGCAGCGTGGACGGACAGCGTGAAGCTTTCTTT.

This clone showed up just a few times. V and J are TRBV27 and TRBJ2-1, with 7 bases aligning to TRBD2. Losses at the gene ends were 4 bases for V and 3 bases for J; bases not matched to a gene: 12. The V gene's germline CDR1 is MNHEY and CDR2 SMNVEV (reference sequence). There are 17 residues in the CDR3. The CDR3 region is CASSSSLYSGGYNEQFF. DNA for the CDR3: TGTGCCAGCAGTTCCTCCCTTTACTCGGGGGGCTACAATGAGCAGTTCTTC.

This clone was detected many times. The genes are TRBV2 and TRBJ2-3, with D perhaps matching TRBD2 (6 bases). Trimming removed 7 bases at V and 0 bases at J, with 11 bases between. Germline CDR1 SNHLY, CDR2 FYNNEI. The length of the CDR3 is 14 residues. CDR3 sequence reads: CASNFAGSTDTQYF. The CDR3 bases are TGTGCCAGCAACTTCGCGGGGAGCACAGATACGCAGTATTTT.

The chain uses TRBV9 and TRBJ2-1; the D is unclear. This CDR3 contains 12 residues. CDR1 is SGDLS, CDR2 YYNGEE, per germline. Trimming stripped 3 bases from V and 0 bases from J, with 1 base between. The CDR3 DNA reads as TGTGCCAGCAGCGCCTCCTACAATGAGCAGTTCTTC. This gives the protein CASSASYNEQFF.

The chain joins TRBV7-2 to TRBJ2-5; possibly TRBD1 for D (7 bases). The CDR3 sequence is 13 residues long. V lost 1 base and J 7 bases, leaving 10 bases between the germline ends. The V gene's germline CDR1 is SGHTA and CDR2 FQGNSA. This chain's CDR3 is CASSLGQGGTQYF. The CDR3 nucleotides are TGTGCCAGCAGCTTAGGACAGGGAGGGACCCAGTACTTC.